This TCR beta chain was recorded in a study of shared clonotypes between healthy human individuals. Across the whole study: Ranging from 18 to 49 in age, donors were a couple of women and a few men.

Concerning this clone itself: As yet, its antigen is unknown.

This table comes from immunoSEQ multiplex PCR, and its TCRdb copy is limited to in-frame clones, with some not included. Of some 1,900,000 clones listed, over 85% are singletons. Positive CCR7 selection of CD45RO-negative cells yielded the naive CD8 cells, and terminally differentiated effector memory CD45RA+ cells were excluded. Everyone who donated was a Caucasian adult who lived in Nashville, Tennessee. Study results and caveats: The generation probabilities recorded for non-shared clonotypes fell below those of clonotypes shared by all four donors. It was anticipated that sequencing depth would influence how many clonotypes donors shared.

V was pared by 3 bases and J by 6 bases, with 8 bases of the junction left unmatched. The germline V gene encodes CDR1 SGHRS and CDR2 YFSETQ. This CDR3 is built from 14 residues. Sample: naive CD8+ T cells sorted from blood. This chain links TRBV5-1 with TRBJ2-7; TRBD2 aligns across 8 bases. This receptor was obtained from a man younger than 35 in good health. The CDR3 DNA follows: TGCGCCAGCAGCTCGTCGGGACTAGACACCGAGCAGTACTTC. Amino acids: CASSSSGLDTEQYF.